The 32 T cell receptor beta chains below come from one sample, sequenced in a study of cytomegalovirus exposure and HLA in healthy donors. 60 Vbeta and 13 Jbeta primers were used in PCR. The repertoire was sequenced with immunoSEQ multiplex PCR; TCRdb's copy has only in-frame clones and lacks some. The table lists around 190,000 clones, around 86% of them singletons. The sample consisted of PBMCs. The receptors shown here come from a young woman in good health and CMV-seronegative.

This sequence joins TRBV4-1 and TRBJ2-1; a weak D match, TRBD1 (6 bases). V was cut by 1 base and J by 7 bases, with 17 bases left in between. The CDR3 has 16 amino acids. Germline loops: CDR1 MGHRA, CDR2 YSYEKL. CDR3 sequence: CASSQVRGPALNEQFF. The CDR3 region has the DNA TGCGCCAGCAGCCAAGTCAGGGGCCCGGCCCTAAATGAGCAGTTCTTC.

The chain joins TRBV4-1 to TRBJ2-7; D remains unclear. Per the germline V gene, CDR1 is MGHRA and CDR2 is YSYEKL. The CDR3 loop spans 12 amino acids. V was trimmed by 5 bases and J by 5 bases, leaving 10 bases between them. CDR3 region: CASSFRSNEQYF. The CDR3 DNA is TGCGCCAGCAGCTTTCGTAGTAACGAGCAGTACTTC.

The chain joins TRBV18 to TRBJ2-1; D might be TRBD2 (7 bases). The CDR3 length is 15 residues. Germline CDR1 is KGHSH and CDR2 is LQKENI. Trimming took off 2 bases at V and 7 bases at J, with 15 bases between the two ends. The CDR3 DNA reads TGTGCCAGCTCACCATTAGGGGGAGGGCTGAATGAGCAGTTCTTC. Translation gives CASSPLGGGLNEQFF.

The chain couples TRBV19 to TRBJ2-5, with TRBD2 matching over 9 bases. The CDR3 contains 16 residues. Germline CDR1 is LNHDA and CDR2 is SQIVND (reference sequence). Trimming removed 4 bases from V and 5 bases from J; junction bases left unmatched: 11. The chain's CDR3 is CASSTLVAGEGETQYF. The CDR3 DNA reads as TGTGCCAGTAGTACGTTAGTAGCGGGAGAGGGGGAGACCCAGTACTTC.

The chain employs TRBV28 and TRBJ2-3, with 7 bases lining up with TRBD1. The CDR3 is 13 amino acids. The germline V gene has CDR1 MDHEN and CDR2 SYDVKM. The trim removed 6 bases at V and 1 base at J, leaving 1 base unmatched. The CDR3 loop is CASRGQGTDTQYF. The CDR3 DNA is TGTGCCAGCAGAGGACAGGGCACAGATACGCAGTATTTT.

Here the CDR3 DNA reads TGTGCCAGCAGCCCTTCCCGGCAGGGTGATGGTGAAAAACTGTTTTTT. This sequence encodes CASSPSRQGDGEKLFF. The chain has TRBV11-3 and TRBJ1-4; tentative D call: TRBD1 (5 bases). The CDR3 covers 16 residues. CDR1 SGHNT and CDR2 YENEEA come from the germline V gene. Deletions cut 5 bases from V and 7 bases from J, with 20 bases between.

The J gene is TRBJ2-5, the V gene TRBV5-6; D unclear. The end of the DNA fits TRBJ2-7 better, so the J call may be wrong. The CDR3 covers 14 residues. Germline V CDR1 and CDR2: SGHDT, YYEEEE. The CDR3 region is CASSPPFPRGEQYF. CDR3 nucleotides: TGTGCCAGCAGCCCCCCGTTTCCACGAGGCGAGCAGTACTTC.

The V gene is TRBV6-1, the J gene TRBJ2-7, with 10 positions matching TRBD1. This CDR3 has 15 amino acids. The junction had 4 bases not matched to a gene; V was cut back by 2 bases and J by 3 bases. Germline V CDR1 and CDR2: MNHNS, SASEGT. CDR3 in amino acids: CASSEYGTGVYEQYF. The CDR3 region has the DNA TGTGCCAGCAGTGAATACGGGACAGGGGTCTACGAGCAGTACTTC.

This clone came up once. At one boundary the junction diverges from the germline segment, which might be a read error. The rearrangement uses TRBV5-6 and TRBJ1-4; 9 nucleotides agree with TRBD1. CDR1 is SGHDT, CDR2 YYEEEE, per germline. The CDR3 has 13 amino acids. CDR3 in amino acids: CASSRGNRGPFNF. The CDR3 DNA follows: TGTGCCAGCAGCCGAGGCAACAGGGGGCCTTTTAATTTT.

This sequence joins TRBV10-2 and TRBJ2-7; TRBD2 might be the D (6 bases). The CDR3 totals 14 residues. The germline CDR1 and CDR2 sequences are WSHSY and SAAADI. The germline V and J ends were trimmed by 8 bases and 2 bases, with 16 bases remaining between them. The CDR3 loop reads CASRYRGGAYEQYF. The CDR3 DNA reads as TGCGCCAGCCGGTATAGGGGAGGCGCCTACGAGCAGTACTTC.

V usage is TRBV29-1 and J usage is TRBJ2-7; TRBD2 is a possible D gene (5 bases). Trimming shortened V by 3 bases and J by 0 bases, and 12 bases separated the two germline ends. Germline V CDR1 and CDR2: SQVTM, ANQGSEA. The CDR3 contains 14 residues. The CDR3 sequence: CSVDPSGDSYEQYF. In nucleotides, the CDR3 is TGCAGCGTTGATCCCAGCGGAGACTCCTACGAGCAGTACTTC.

The J gene is TRBJ2-5, the V gene TRBV18, with 8 bases matching TRBD1. After removal of 5 bases from V and 3 bases from J, the junction contained 5 bases not matched to a gene. This CDR3 is 14 amino acids long. Germline assignment: CDR1 KGHSH and CDR2 LQKENI. The CDR3 DNA reads TGTGCCAGCTCATCCGGACAGGGCAAAGAGACCCAGTACTTC. It translates to CASSSGQGKETQYF. Drawing the rest from reference TRBV18 and TRBJ2-5, the complete variable domain is NAGVMQNPRHLVRRRGQEARLRCSPMKGHSHVYWYRQLPEEGLKFMVYLQKENIIDESGMPKERFSAEFPKEGPSILRIQQVVRGDSAAYFCASSSGQGKETQYFGPGTRLLVL.

This rearrangement joins TRBV19 to TRBJ1-1, with a weak D call TRBD1 (5 bases). V was cut by 4 bases and J by 1 base, with 10 bases left in between. The germline CDR1 and CDR2 sequences are LNHDA and SQIVND (reference sequence). The CDR3 runs to 14 residues. This chain's CDR3 is CASSSRTRNTEAFF. CDR3 nucleotides: TGTGCCAGTAGTAGTCGGACAAGGAACACTGAAGCTTTCTTT.

The chain combines TRBV15 with TRBJ2-3; 8 bases match TRBD1. The germline CDR1 and CDR2 sequences are LNHNV and YYDKDF (reference sequence). The CDR3 loop spans 15 amino acids. The ends lost 1 base at V and 4 bases at J; junction bases unmatched: 4. The CDR3 loop reads CATSRGDRMADTQYF. The CDR3 nucleotides are TGTGCCACCAGCAGAGGGGACAGGATGGCAGATACGCAGTATTTT.

This clone was recorded once. The genes are TRBV28 and TRBJ1-3; a weak D match, TRBD1 (6 bases). The CDR3 covers 15 residues. The V gene's germline CDR1 is MDHEN and CDR2 SYDVKM. Trimming cost V 4 bases and J 3 bases, with 13 bases left between them. This chain's CDR3 is CASSSTGHFGNTIYF. The CDR3 region has the DNA TGTGCCAGCAGTTCTACGGGACATTTTGGAAACACCATATATTTT.

CDR3 nucleotides: TGTGCCGGTACTAGCCGCGGGGGGTTGCAAGAGACCCAGTACTTC. Its protein is CAGTSRGGLQETQYF. The gene calls are TRBV9 and TRBJ2-5; 8 bases align to TRBD2. V dropped 10 bases and J dropped 2; count of bases not matched to a gene: 13. Germline V lookup: CDR1 SGDLS, CDR2 YYNGEE. The CDR3 is 15 residues long.

V and J are TRBV15 and TRBJ2-3; maybe TRBD1 (6 bases). V lost 5 bases and J 2 bases, leaving 14 bases between the germline ends. Germline assignment: CDR1 LNHNV and CDR2 YYDKDF (reference sequence). The CDR3 runs 15 residues. The CDR3 region is CATSGTGQNTDTQYF. CDR3 sequence (DNA): TGTGCCACCAGCGGAACTGGACAGAACACAGATACGCAGTATTTT.

The CDR3 spells CASSLKGEPEETQYF. The DNA for the CDR3 is TGTGCCAGCAGCTTAAAGGGAGAACCGGAGGAGACCCAGTACTTC. This sequence joins TRBV7-3 and TRBJ2-5; D is possibly TRBD2 (5 bases). V was trimmed by 1 base and J by 5 bases, leaving 14 bases between them. This CDR3 spans 15 amino acids. The germline V gene encodes CDR1 SGHTA and CDR2 FQGTGA.

The chain joins TRBV6-5 to TRBJ1-5, with D uncertain. Germline lookup yields CDR1 MNHEY and CDR2 SVGAGI. The CDR3 loop spans 12 amino acids. V lost 5 bases and J 7 bases, leaving 9 bases between the germline ends. In DNA form, the CDR3 reads TGTGCCAGCAGTCCCAGAGGCCAGCCCCAGCATTTT. Translation: CASSPRGQPQHF.

Here the CDR3 DNA reads TGTGCCAGCAGCTTCGAGATGGGACAGGGCAAAAACACTGAAGCTTTCTTT. Its protein product is CASSFEMGQGKNTEAFF. The V gene is TRBV5-4, the J gene TRBJ1-1; 9 bases fit TRBD1. CDR1 SGHNT and CDR2 YYREEE come from the germline V gene (reference sequence). The CDR3 consists of 17 residues. V was clipped by 2 bases and J by 2 bases; unmatched bases: 10.

This sequence joins TRBV20-1 and TRBJ2-7; tentatively, D is TRBD2 (6 bases). The CDR3 totals 11 residues. V dropped 6 bases and J dropped 6 bases, with 12 bases sitting between them. CDR1 is DFQATT and CDR2 is SNEGSKA in the germline V gene (reference sequence). The CDR3 nucleotides read TGCAGTGCGTCGGGAGTGCGCGAGCAGTACTTC. Protein product: CSASGVREQYF.

This chain links TRBV20-1 with TRBJ1-1, with 8 bases aligning to TRBD1. The CDR3 spans 10 residues. J gave up 7 bases and V 5 bases, and 0 bases lay outside the gene matches. The germline V gene encodes CDR1 DFQATT and CDR2 SNEGSKA (reference sequence). The CDR3 DNA reads TGCAGTGCTGGACAGGGTGAAGCTTTCTTT. Amino acids: CSAGQGEAFF.

The rearrangement links TRBV6-5 to TRBJ1-4, with 7 bases matching TRBD1. The CDR3 runs 15 residues. Germline values: CDR1 MNHEY, CDR2 SVGAGI. The ends lost 0 bases at V and 8 bases at J; junction bases unmatched: 6. The CDR3 here is CASSYSDRAYEKLFF. CDR3 nucleotide sequence: TGTGCCAGCAGTTACTCAGACAGGGCATACGAAAAACTGTTTTTT.

The rearrangement links TRBV19 to TRBJ1-1; 7 nucleotides match TRBD1. Germline CDR1 is LNHDA and CDR2 is SQIVND (reference sequence). J lost 1 base, V lost 5 bases, and 7 bases had no gene match. The CDR3 runs 15 residues. CDR3 loop: CASSPWDRGNTEAFF. CDR3 nucleotides: TGTGCCAGTAGTCCCTGGGACAGAGGGAACACTGAAGCTTTCTTT.

The chain carries TRBV6-5 and TRBJ1-5, with 9 bases that match TRBD1. CDR3 length: 14 amino acids. Unmatched junction bases numbered 7, after V lost 6 bases and J lost 7 bases. CDR1 MNHEY and CDR2 SVGAGI come from the germline V gene. DNA of the CDR3: TGTGCCAGCAGGGAAGGACAGGGGAGACAGCCCCAGCATTTT. Encoded protein: CASREGQGRQPQHF.

The chain links TRBV7-9 to TRBJ2-7; no definite D call. Trimming stripped 1 base from V and 2 bases from J, with 3 bases between. CDR3 size: 12 residues. Germline V gives CDR1 SEHNR, CDR2 FQNEAQ (reference sequence). As DNA, the CDR3 is TGTGCCAGCAGCTTAGATACCTACGAGCAGTACTTC. As protein: CASSLDTYEQYF.

This clone turned up a few times. This chain joins TRBV28 and TRBJ1-1; D might be TRBD1 (6 bases). Between the trimmed V and J ends, which lost 3 bases and 1 base, there was a span of 9 bases. There are 14 residues in the CDR3. Germline values: CDR1 MDHEN, CDR2 SYDVKM. CDR3 region: CASSFRGGNTEAFF. The CDR3 DNA reads as TGTGCCAGCAGTTTTAGGGGGGGGAACACTGAAGCTTTCTTT.

This rearrangement joins TRBV27 to TRBJ1-4; D ambiguous. This CDR3 is built from 14 residues. Germline assignment: CDR1 MNHEY and CDR2 SMNVEV (reference sequence). Trimming stripped 5 bases from V and 3 bases from J, with 10 bases between. CDR3 protein: CASSPVLSNEKLFF. CDR3 in DNA: TGTGCCAGCAGTCCGGTTTTGTCTAATGAAAAACTGTTTTTT.

The V and J genes are TRBV6-5 and TRBJ2-7; 7 nucleotides align to TRBD2. Per the germline V gene, CDR1 is MNHEY and CDR2 is SVGAGI. This CDR3 is built from 15 residues. With V trimmed by 2 bases and J by 0 bases, 4 bases remained unmatched. CDR3 nucleotide sequence: TGTGCCAGCAGTTACGAGGCTAGCGGCTCCTACGAGCAGTACTTC. Amino acid sequence: CASSYEASGSYEQYF.

The chain recombines TRBV21-1 with TRBJ1-2; the D call TRBD1 from the table was never checked on the DNA. TRBV21-1 is recorded as a pseudogene. CDR3 length equals 16 residues. CDR3 coding DNA: TGTGCCAGCAGCAAAGGACGAGACAGGGCCTGCTATGGCTACACCTTC. Its translation is CASSKGRDRACYGYTF.

This chain links TRBV27 with TRBJ2-7; the match to TRBD2 covers 8 bases. V lost 4 bases to trimming and J lost 0 bases; unmatched junction nucleotides: 11. The CDR3 consists of 17 residues. The germline CDR1 and CDR2 sequences are MNHEY and SMNVEV (reference sequence). The CDR3 region is CASSSPGGAGPSYEQYF. The CDR3 nucleotides are TGTGCCAGCAGTTCCCCGGGGGGGGCAGGGCCCTCCTACGAGCAGTACTTC.

The V and J genes are TRBV27 and TRBJ2-7; TRBD2 is a possible D gene (5 bases). The CDR3 contains 15 residues. Looked up from germline, CDR1 is MNHEY and CDR2 is SMNVEV (reference sequence). V gave up 1 base and J gave up 7 bases, with 17 bases separating them. The CDR3 nucleotides are TGTGCCAGCAGTTTATACGGGCCTCTCCCGGGGGAGCAGTACTTC. Translated, it gives CASSLYGPLPGEQYF.